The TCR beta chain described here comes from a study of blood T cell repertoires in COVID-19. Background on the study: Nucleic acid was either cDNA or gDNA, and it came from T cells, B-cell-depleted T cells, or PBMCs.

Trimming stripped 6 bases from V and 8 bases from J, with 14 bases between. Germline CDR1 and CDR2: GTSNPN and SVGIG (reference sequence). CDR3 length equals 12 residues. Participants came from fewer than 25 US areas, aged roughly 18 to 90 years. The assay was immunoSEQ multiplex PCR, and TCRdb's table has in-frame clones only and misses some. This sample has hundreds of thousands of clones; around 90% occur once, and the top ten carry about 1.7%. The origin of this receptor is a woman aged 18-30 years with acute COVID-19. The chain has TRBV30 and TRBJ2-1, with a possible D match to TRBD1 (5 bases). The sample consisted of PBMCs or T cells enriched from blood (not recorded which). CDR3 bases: TGTGCCTGCCTCAGGGTTACTGATGAGCAGTTCTTC. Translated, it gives CACLRVTDEQFF.